Listed here are 5 T cell receptor beta chains from one sample, sequenced in a study of T cell responses to AZD1222 COVID-19 vaccine. The data were produced by immunoSEQ multiplex PCR, yet TCRdb's version contains in-frame clones alone and is incomplete. The repertoire holds 150,000 to 200,000 clones, with about 90% as singletons. Sequences were derived from peripheral blood, sampled 28 days after the second AZD1222 dose. These receptors came from an adult who received the AZD1222 COVID-19 vaccine.

The V gene is TRBV2, the J gene TRBJ2-6; 15 nucleotides agree with TRBD2. Trimming took 6 bases from V and 1 from J; bases not matched to a gene: 7. This CDR3 is 19 amino acids long. The germline V gene encodes CDR1 SNHLY and CDR2 FYNNEI. The CDR3 loop is CASSPGTSGRTSGANVLTF. CDR3 coding DNA: TGTGCCAGCAGCCCCGGGACTAGCGGGAGGACATCTGGGGCCAACGTCCTGACTTTC.

The chain has TRBV5-8 and TRBJ2-2; 12 bases fit TRBD1. The trim removed 4 bases at V and 5 bases at J, leaving 3 bases unmatched. The CDR3 is made up of 15 amino acids. Germline V gene data show CDR1 as SGHTS and CDR2 as YDEGEE. The CDR3 sequence: CASSRGQGATGELFF. The CDR3 DNA is TGTGCCAGCAGCCGGGGACAGGGGGCAACCGGGGAGCTGTTTTTT. The full variable domain, with the rest looked up from reference TRBV5-8 and TRBJ2-2, is EAGVTQSPTHLIKTRGQQATLRCSPISGHTSVYWYQQALGLGLQFLLWYDEGEERNRGNFPPRFSGRQFPNYSSELNVNALELEDSALYLCASSRGQGATGELFFGEGSRLTVL.

The chain employs TRBV2 and TRBJ2-1; D may be TRBD2 (5 bases). The CDR3 length is 13 residues. The ends were cut back, 4 bases at V and 9 bases at J, with 13 bases in the middle. The V gene's germline CDR1 is SNHLY and CDR2 FYNNEI. The CDR3 DNA reads as TGTGCCAGCAGTGTTGAGGGCCCCGGTGAGCAGTTCTTC. Residues: CASSVEGPGEQFF.

The genes are TRBV18 and TRBJ1-5; D is undetermined. The CDR3 is 12 amino acids. Germline V gene lookup returns CDR1 KGHSH and CDR2 LQKENI. The V end was cut by 4 bases, the J end by 7 bases, with 8 bases between. CDR3 loop: CASSRVGQPQHF. CDR3 DNA sequence: TGTGCCAGCTCACGGGTCGGCCAGCCCCAGCATTTT.

In this sample, this clone turned up a few times. The chain combines TRBV29-1 with TRBJ1-3; the D gene is possibly TRBD1 (6 bases). The CDR3 contains 18 residues. Germline V gives CDR1 SQVTM, CDR2 ANQGSEA. The germline V and J ends were trimmed by 1 base and 0 bases, with 19 bases remaining between them. CDR3 bases: TGCAGCGTTGAAGTCCTCGGAGGCCAGGGGCCCTCTGGAAACACCATATATTTT. This sequence encodes CSVEVLGGQGPSGNTIYF.